This TCR beta chain was sequenced during a study of human T cells and chemical hapten exposure. Study background: Weekly diphenylcyclopropenone doses were given to patients' scalps across the approximately 23-week study.

In regard to this clonotype: Its antigen is unidentified.

MiXCR, run by TCRdb on the RACE reads, gives a single entry per CDR3 protein. This table has about 80,000 distinct CDR3 sequences, about 14% appearing once. The study's findings and limits: Patch test score rose with PT1 expanded TCR count, significant at thresholds 8, 16 and 32, not 4. No change in TCRs above 1 in 1000 frequency was produced by DPC sensitization.

The CDR3 consists of 17 residues. Germline V gives CDR1 LNHDA, CDR2 SQIVND (reference sequence). Trimming left V 3 bases short and J 0 bases short, with 16 bases between. Specified time point: pre-sensitization, week 0. Stated treatment: therapeutic diphenylcyclopropenone sensitization with weekly scalp DPC. Patch tests were applied only after blood draws. This clonotype was obtained from a woman aged 45-65 years with alopecia areata. Some clones in this sample may be carry-over from other donors' samples. The chain joins TRBV19 to TRBJ2-3; D is unresolved. The starting material was whole blood, obtained in connection with sensitization to the hapten diphenylcyclopropenone (DPC). CDR3 nucleotide sequence: TGTGCCAGTAGTATCGCAACCCCGATTACTAGCACAGATACGCAGTATTTT. Protein: CASSIATPITSTDTQYF.